These 27 T cell receptor beta chains were sequenced from one sample in a study of identical twins. A single record per CDR3 protein comes from TCRdb applying MiXCR to the 5' RACE reads. Of about 700,000 distinct CDR3 sequences in the sample, 8.6% were seen once. These sequences were also reported in another study, on yellow fever vaccine responses in identical twins.

The specimen was PBMCs. All receptors derive from a woman aged 18 to 35 in good health.

This clonotype was picked up a small number of times. This chain connects TRBV20-1 to TRBJ1-4; D might be TRBD1 (6 bases). Per the germline V gene, CDR1 is DFQATT and CDR2 is SNEGSKA (reference sequence). V was trimmed by 6 bases and J by 3 bases, leaving 14 bases between them. This CDR3 is built from 14 residues. The CDR3 DNA reads TGCAGTGCGAGAACAGGGAGGGCTAATGAAAAACTGTTTTTT. Translating it yields CSARTGRANEKLFF.

The chain links TRBV7-2 to TRBJ2-2, with 7 bases identical to TRBD2. Germline lookup yields CDR1 SGHTA and CDR2 FQGNSA. V dropped 5 bases and J dropped 6; count of bases not matched to a gene: 6. The length of the CDR3 is 14 residues. The CDR3 coding sequence is TGTGCCAGCAGCGTAGATACTAGCGCCGGGGAGCTGTTTTTT. It codes for CASSVDTSAGELFF.

This chain connects TRBV20-1 to TRBJ2-1; D is unresolved. The CDR3 has 13 residues. Looked up from germline, CDR1 is DFQATT and CDR2 is SNEGSKA (reference sequence). V shed 5 bases and J shed 8 bases, with 16 bases lying between them. CDR3 bases: TGCAGTGCTGGCGGTCCTGGGGTCTATGAGCAGTTCTTC. It yields the protein CSAGGPGVYEQFF.

J is TRBJ2-1 and V is TRBV24-1; D is undetermined. Between the trimmed V and J ends, which lost 5 bases and 9 bases, there was a span of 10 bases. CDR3 length: 12 amino acids. Germline CDR1 KGHDR, CDR2 SFDVKD. The CDR3 sequence: CATSVTVGEQFF. CDR3 in DNA: TGTGCCACCAGTGTAACGGTCGGTGAGCAGTTCTTC.

The rearrangement uses TRBV2 and TRBJ2-4; 15 positions agree with TRBD2. This CDR3 is 15 amino acids long. Germline V lookup: CDR1 SNHLY, CDR2 FYNNEI. V dropped 5 bases and J dropped 8; count of bases not matched to a gene: 4. As DNA, the CDR3 is TGTGCCAGCAGTCCCGGACTAGCGGGAGGGGACATTCAGTACTTC. It is translated as CASSPGLAGGDIQYF.

There are a few counts of this clonotype. This chain uses TRBV4-3 with TRBJ2-3; 9 nucleotides line up with TRBD2. Unmatched junction bases numbered 9, after V lost 3 bases and J lost 8 bases. Germline V gene sequence: CDR1 LGHNA, CDR2 YSLEER. The CDR3 has 15 residues. CDR3 DNA sequence: TGCGCCAGCAGCCATGTAGCGGGAGAAGTCTTTACGCAGTATTTT. Translated: CASSHVAGEVFTQYF.

The sample holds many counts of this clonotype. The chain has TRBV5-1 and TRBJ2-1; 10 nucleotides line up with TRBD1. Per the germline V gene, CDR1 is SGHRS and CDR2 is YFSETQ. This CDR3 region has 16 residues. Trimming at V came to 4 bases and at J to 5 bases, leaving 9 bases not matched to a gene. This CDR3 reads CASSIPRDRGDNEQFF. The CDR3 DNA sequence: TGCGCCAGCAGCATCCCCCGGGACAGGGGTGACAATGAGCAGTTCTTC.

There are a few counts of this clonotype. The V call is TRBV10-1, the J call TRBJ2-7; 9 bases are a match to TRBD2. Trimming took 2 bases from V and 5 from J; bases not matched to a gene: 13. Germline CDR1 reads WNHNN; CDR2 reads SYGVQD (reference sequence). The CDR3 loop spans 17 amino acids. The CDR3 here is CASSEGASGIRVHEQYF. The CDR3 coding sequence is TGCGCCAGCAGTGAGGGGGCTAGCGGGATCAGGGTCCACGAGCAGTACTTC.

The DNA for the CDR3 is TGTGCCAGCAGTCCCTTTGACAGGGTTTGGGAGACCCAGTACTTC. This codes for CASSPFDRVWETQYF. The chain links TRBV27 to TRBJ2-5; 7 bases match TRBD1. From germline, CDR1 is MNHEY and CDR2 SMNVEV (reference sequence). After removal of 5 bases from V and 5 bases from J, the junction contained 11 bases not matched to a gene. The CDR3 loop spans 15 amino acids.

The chain recombines TRBV20-1 with TRBJ2-5; no firm D call. The CDR3 runs 13 residues. Deletions cut 3 bases from V and 1 base from J, with 9 bases between. The germline gives CDR1 DFQATT, CDR2 SNEGSKA (reference sequence). In nucleotides, the CDR3 is TGCAGTGCTAGTTATAACTCCCAAGAGACCCAGTACTTC. Its protein is CSASYNSQETQYF.

This clonotype has at least ten counts. The gene calls are TRBV7-2 and TRBJ1-6; no clear D gene. Trimming stripped 5 bases from V and 8 bases from J, with 16 bases between. Germline CDR1 is SGHTA and CDR2 is FQGNSA. The CDR3 has 15 residues. DNA of the CDR3: TGTGCCAGCAGCCAGAGGCGACCAGTGGATTCACCCCTCCACTTT. This encodes CASSQRRPVDSPLHF.

The chain links TRBV11-2 to TRBJ2-5, with 7 bases identical to TRBD1. CDR3 length: 15 amino acids. With 5 bases clipped from V and 4 bases from J, the junction kept 10 bases outside the gene matches. Germline loops: CDR1 SGHAT, CDR2 FQNNGV. In DNA form, the CDR3 reads TGTGCCAGCAGCCGACTCAGGGGGTCAGCAGAGACCCAGTACTTC. Translated, it gives CASSRLRGSAETQYF.

The chain employs TRBV7-9 and TRBJ1-6; D is possibly TRBD1 (5 bases). The CDR3 has 15 residues. Germline V gene data show CDR1 as SEHNR and CDR2 as FQNEAQ (reference sequence). The germline V and J ends were trimmed by 1 base and 9 bases, with 13 bases remaining between them. The CDR3 DNA is TGTGCCAGCAGCTTAGGTCAAGGGACTACTTCACCCCTCCACTTT. Amino acids: CASSLGQGTTSPLHF.

This clonotype was counted many times. The CDR3 reads CASSLAPSGSSSYNEQFF. The CDR3 region has the DNA TGTGCCAGCAGCTTGGCCCCTAGCGGTTCTAGCTCCTACAATGAGCAGTTCTTC. The chain has TRBV7-2 and TRBJ2-1; 7 positions match TRBD2. CDR1 and CDR2 from the germline V gene are SGHTA and FQGNSA. Trimming took 3 bases from V and 0 from J; bases not matched to a gene: 11. The CDR3 extends over 18 amino acids.

This chain's CDR3 is CASSSPGQGKTDTQYF. The CDR3 bases are TGTGCCAGCAGTTCCCCGGGACAGGGGAAAACAGATACGCAGTATTTT. The chain links TRBV7-3 to TRBJ2-3; 10 bases align to TRBD1. Trimming took 6 bases from V and 3 from J; bases not matched to a gene: 9. Germline values: CDR1 SGHTA, CDR2 FQGTGA. The CDR3 spans 16 residues. The full variable domain, its missing parts supplied by reference TRBV7-3 and TRBJ2-3, is GAGVSQTPSNKVTEKGKYVELRCDPISGHTALYWYRQSLGQGPEFLIYFQGTGAADDSGLPNDRFFAVRPEGSVSTLKIQRTERGDSAVYLCASSSPGQGKTDTQYFGPGTRLTVL.

This clonotype was seen a handful of times. The J gene is TRBJ2-5, the V gene TRBV9, with TRBD2 as a possible D gene (7 bases). Germline assignment: CDR1 SGDLS and CDR2 YYNGEE. The length of the CDR3 is 14 residues. V shed 3 bases and J shed 5 bases, with 14 bases lying between them. The CDR3 nucleotides are TGTGCCAGCAGCGGTCCGGGGGGCCGGGAGACCCAGTACTTC. It encodes CASSGPGGRETQYF.

In its sample, this clonotype was seen a few times. V is TRBV24-1 and J is TRBJ1-1; possible D gene TRBD1, 6 bases. Germline values: CDR1 KGHDR, CDR2 SFDVKD. V lost 5 bases to trimming and J lost 5 bases, with 17 bases between them. The CDR3 runs to 15 residues. The CDR3 sequence: CATSAYGTPETEAFF. DNA for the CDR3: TGTGCCACCAGTGCGTATGGGACACCTGAGACTGAAGCTTTCTTT.

The V gene is TRBV28, the J gene TRBJ2-1; possibly TRBD1 for D (6 bases). The CDR3 consists of 15 residues. V lost 6 bases and J lost 2, with 14 bases in between. CDR1 is MDHEN, CDR2 SYDVKM, per germline. The CDR3 nucleotides read TGTGCCAGCAGAGAAATCAGGGGAACCTACAATGAGCAGTTCTTC. This sequence encodes CASREIRGTYNEQFF. Full variable domain (remainder filled in from reference TRBV28 and TRBJ2-1): DVKVTQSSRYLVKRTGEKVFLECVQDMDHENMFWYRQDPGLGLRLIYFSYDVKMKEKGDIPEGYSVSREKKERFSLILESASTNQTSMYLCASREIRGTYNEQFFGPGTRLTVL.

There are many counts of this clonotype. The chain carries TRBV7-9 and TRBJ1-1; TRBD1 matches at 8 bases. CDR3 length equals 15 residues. From germline, CDR1 is SEHNR and CDR2 FQNEAQ (reference sequence). With V trimmed by 1 base and J by 0 bases, 1 base remained unmatched. The CDR3 spells CASSLGTGLNTEAFF. The CDR3, as DNA: TGTGCCAGCAGCTTAGGGACAGGGCTGAACACTGAAGCTTTCTTT.

The chain combines TRBV3-1 with TRBJ2-6; 12 bases are shared with TRBD1. The CDR3 extends over 19 amino acids. With 1 base clipped from V and 4 bases from J, the junction kept 8 bases outside the gene matches. In germline, CDR1 is LGHDT, CDR2 YNNKEL (reference sequence). Here the CDR3 reads CASSQGPGQGARGANVLTF. For the CDR3, the DNA is TGTGCCAGCAGCCAAGGCCCGGGACAGGGGGCTCGGGGGGCCAACGTCCTGACTTTC.

At least ten counts were recorded for this clonotype. V is TRBV19 and J is TRBJ1-3; D may be TRBD1 (5 bases). The V end lost 7 bases, the J end lost 0 bases, and 16 bases lay between the germline ends. The CDR3 runs to 16 residues. Germline assignment: CDR1 LNHDA and CDR2 SQIVND (reference sequence). The CDR3 loop reads CASNKDNPFSGNTIYF. The CDR3 region has the DNA TGTGCCAGTAACAAGGACAACCCCTTCTCTGGAAACACCATATATTTT. The whole variable domain, remainder taken from reference TRBV19 and TRBJ1-3, is DGGITQSPKYLFRKEGQNVTLSCEQNLNHDAMYWYRQDPGQGLRLIYYSQIVNDFQKGDIAEGYSVSREKKESFPLTVTSAQKNPTAFYLCASNKDNPFSGNTIYFGEGSWLTVV.

This clonotype was detected many times. The chain is built from TRBV6-1 and TRBJ1-1, with D uncertain. The V end lost 6 bases, the J end lost 0 bases, and 11 bases lay between the germline ends. Germline CDR1 MNHNS, CDR2 SASEGT. There are 14 residues in the CDR3. DNA for the CDR3: TGTGCCAGCAGGAAGTCCCTTCTGAACACTGAAGCTTTCTTT. Translating it yields CASRKSLLNTEAFF.

This clonotype has only one observation. The chain links TRBV11-3 to TRBJ2-2; D unclear. CDR3 size: 15 residues. CDR1 is SGHNT, CDR2 YENEEA, per germline. The V and J ends lost 0 bases and 4 bases respectively, with 9 bases between them. Written as DNA, the CDR3 is TGTGCCAGCAGCTTAGATCCTGGGCCCACCGGGGAGCTGTTTTTT. This encodes CASSLDPGPTGELFF.

This clonotype has only a few counts. The gene calls are TRBV3-1 and TRBJ2-3, with D unclear. CDR1 and CDR2 (germline): LGHDT, YNNKEL (reference sequence). V lost 1 base, J lost 0 bases, and 5 bases lay in between. The CDR3 loop spans 14 amino acids. The CDR3 here is CASSQGVSTDTQYF. Here the CDR3 DNA reads TGTGCCAGCAGCCAAGGTGTGAGCACAGATACGCAGTATTTT.

CDR3 protein: CASSSGFYYEQYF. Here the CDR3 DNA reads TGTGCCAGCAGTTCGGGCTTCTACTACGAGCAGTACTTC. The chain combines TRBV6-5 with TRBJ2-7; the D is unclear. The germline V and J ends were trimmed by 4 bases and 3 bases, with 10 bases remaining between them. The CDR3 is 13 residues long. Germline CDR1 reads MNHEY; CDR2 reads SVGAGI.

This clonotype appeared a few times. The DNA for the CDR3 is TGTGCCAGCAGCCCCTACAAGGGGGAGACCCAGTACTTC. Its translation is CASSPYKGETQYF. The rearrangement joins TRBV3-1 to TRBJ2-5; D might be TRBD1 (5 bases). Trimming took off 4 bases at V and 5 bases at J, with 11 bases between the two ends. CDR3 length equals 13 residues. Germline V gene sequence: CDR1 LGHDT, CDR2 YNNKEL (reference sequence).

The CDR3 bases are TGCAGTGCCAATCCACTCGGGGGTGAGCAGTTCTTC. Translating it yields CSANPLGGEQFF. This rearrangement joins TRBV20-1 to TRBJ2-1; D possibly corresponds to TRBD2 (6 bases). CDR3 size: 12 residues. The germline CDR1 and CDR2 sequences are DFQATT and SNEGSKA (reference sequence). Deletions cut 6 bases from V and 9 bases from J, with 15 bases between.